These 21 T cell receptor beta chains originate from one sample sequenced in a study of PD-1 blockade in classical Hodgkin lymphoma. Clones were read by immunoSEQ multiplex PCR, and TCRdb kept only the in-frame ones, dropping some. In the table there are some 46,000 clones, 80% of which are singletons. In every patient, relapse followed autologous stem cell transplantation, while exposure to brentuximab vedotin differed. The source was peripheral blood mononuclear cells (PBMCs), collected before the second cycle of nivolumab. The source is a human donor with classical Hodgkin lymphoma.

V usage is TRBV19 and J usage is TRBJ2-7; D tentatively fits TRBD1 or TRBD2 (5 bases each). In germline, CDR1 is LNHDA, CDR2 SQIVND (reference sequence). This CDR3 has 13 amino acids. V dropped 9 bases and J dropped 1 base, with 13 bases sitting between them. In DNA form, the CDR3 reads TGTGCCAGCCAGGGACCTCTATCCTACGAGCAGTACTTC. Translating gives CASQGPLSYEQYF. Full variable domain (outside the CDR3, taken from reference TRBV19 and TRBJ2-7): DGGITQSPKYLFRKEGQNVTLSCEQNLNHDAMYWYRQDPGQGLRLIYYSQIVNDFQKGDIAEGYSVSREKKESFPLTVTSAQKNPTAFYLCASQGPLSYEQYFGPGTRLTVT.

The chain links TRBV30 to TRBJ1-4; no clear D gene. V lost 3 bases and J 7 bases, leaving 15 bases between the germline ends. The CDR3 loop spans 14 amino acids. The germline V gene encodes CDR1 GTSNPN and CDR2 SVGIG (reference sequence). The CDR3 loop reads CAWSYGRITEKLFF. DNA of the CDR3: TGTGCCTGGAGCTATGGTAGGATTACTGAAAAACTGTTTTTT.

This chain links TRBV27 with TRBJ1-2, with D unresolved. Germline V lookup: CDR1 MNHEY, CDR2 SMNVEV (reference sequence). This CDR3 has 13 amino acids. With 8 bases removed from V and 3 bases from J, the gap between germline ends came to 13 bases. The CDR3: CASGLLHHYGYTF. In nucleotides, the CDR3 is TGTGCCAGCGGACTACTTCACCACTATGGCTACACCTTC.

The J gene is TRBJ1-2, the V gene TRBV27; 7 bases match TRBD1. CDR3 length equals 14 residues. Germline loops: CDR1 MNHEY, CDR2 SMNVEV (reference sequence). The V segment lost 2 bases and the J segment 6 bases; nucleotides outside the gene matches: 6. The CDR3 coding sequence is TGTGCCAGCAGTTTACAAGGGGGCGCAAATGGCTACACCTTC. This encodes CASSLQGGANGYTF.

This chain joins TRBV28 and TRBJ1-1; D may be TRBD1 (5 bases). V was pared by 6 bases and J by 5 bases, with 16 bases between. This CDR3 has 14 residues. CDR1 is MDHEN, CDR2 SYDVKM, per germline. The CDR3 is CASRTQGGRTEAFF. The CDR3 DNA sequence: TGTGCCAGCAGGACCCAGGGAGGGCGGACTGAAGCTTTCTTT.

CDR3 bases: TGCGCCAGCAGCCAAGGAACAGGGTTTAATGAAAAACTGTTTTTT. Translating it yields CASSQGTGFNEKLFF. The chain recombines TRBV4-3 with TRBJ1-4; the D gene is possibly TRBD1 (6 bases). This CDR3 is 15 amino acids long. With 1 base removed from V and 4 bases from J, the gap between germline ends came to 10 bases. Germline V gene sequence: CDR1 LGHNA, CDR2 YSLEER.

This clone was recorded only once. The chain joins TRBV4-2 to TRBJ2-7; D possibly corresponds to TRBD2 (6 bases). CDR3 length equals 19 residues. The germline V gene has CDR1 LGHNA and CDR2 YNFKEQ. The ends were cut back, 4 bases at V and 0 bases at J, with 25 bases in the middle. The CDR3 is CASSPSEGGEHATSYEQYF. The CDR3 DNA is TGTGCCAGCAGCCCCAGTGAGGGCGGGGAGCACGCTACCTCCTACGAGCAGTACTTC.

This clone was counted only a few times. The V and J genes are TRBV6-1 and TRBJ1-2; 8 bases match TRBD1. V trimming: 2 bases; J trimming: 8 bases; junction bases outside the gene matches: 10. The CDR3 has 15 residues. Germline V gene data show CDR1 as MNHNS and CDR2 as SASEGT. CDR3 DNA sequence: TGTGCCAGCAGTGAACTCAGGGGGCGCCCTCCCGGCTACACCTTC. Translating it yields CASSELRGRPPGYTF.

The V and J genes are TRBV2 and TRBJ2-7; D remains ambiguous. V lost 6 bases and J 5 bases, leaving 20 bases between the germline ends. The germline V gene has CDR1 SNHLY and CDR2 FYNNEI. This CDR3 is 15 amino acids long. In DNA form, the CDR3 reads TGTGCCAGCAGCGAAATCCGGACGATTGTGGACGAGCAGTACTTC. Translated, it gives CASSEIRTIVDEQYF.

CDR3 loop: CASSWRGDHNEQFF. The CDR3 DNA follows: TGTGCCAGTAGTTGGCGGGGGGATCACAATGAGCAGTTCTTC. The chain combines TRBV19 with TRBJ2-1; 8 bases agree with TRBD2. This CDR3 has 14 residues. CDR1 LNHDA and CDR2 SQIVND come from the germline V gene (reference sequence). V trimming: 5 bases; J trimming: 5 bases; junction bases outside the gene matches: 5. Based on the CDR3 plus reference TRBV19 and TRBJ2-1, the full variable domain is DGGITQSPKYLFRKEGQNVTLSCEQNLNHDAMYWYRQDPGQGLRLIYYSQIVNDFQKGDIAEGYSVSREKKESFPLTVTSAQKNPTAFYLCASSWRGDHNEQFFGPGTRLTVL.

The chain couples TRBV30 to TRBJ2-1; D is perhaps TRBD1 (6 bases). CDR1 and CDR2 from the germline V gene are GTSNPN and SVGIG (reference sequence). Trimming stripped 3 bases from V and 7 bases from J, with 16 bases between. The CDR3 is made up of 14 amino acids. The CDR3 DNA follows: TGTGCCTGGAGATCAGGGGCCGGATATAATGAGCAGTTCTTC. Its protein product is CAWRSGAGYNEQFF.

The chain carries TRBV30 and TRBJ1-2; D unresolved. The CDR3 has 11 amino acids. Trimming stripped 5 bases from V and 4 bases from J, with 8 bases between. The V gene's germline CDR1 is GTSNPN and CDR2 SVGIG (reference sequence). The CDR3 protein is CAWSAGYGYTF. DNA of the CDR3: TGTGCCTGGTCGGCAGGCTATGGCTACACCTTC. The full variable domain, with the rest looked up from reference TRBV30 and TRBJ1-2, is SQTIHQWPATLVQPVGSPLSLECTVEGTSNPNLYWYRQAAGRGLQLLFYSVGIGQISSEVPQNLSASRPQDRQFILSSKKLLLSDSGFYLCAWSAGYGYTFGSGTRLTVV.

In this sample, this clone turned up a few times. The chain couples TRBV29-1 to TRBJ2-7; possible D gene TRBD2, 5 bases. The V end was cut by 7 bases, the J end by 5 bases, with 15 bases between. The germline gives CDR1 SQVTM, CDR2 ANQGSEA. The CDR3 has 12 amino acids. The CDR3 DNA reads TGCAGCGGGGCGGGTGCTGGCGACGAGCAGTACTTC. This gives the protein CSGAGAGDEQYF.

CDR3 amino acids: CASSLLAGDSGELFF. The DNA of the CDR3 is TGTGCCAGCTCACTACTAGCGGGAGATTCCGGGGAGCTGTTTTTT. The chain couples TRBV18 to TRBJ2-2; 11 bases line up with TRBD2. After removal of 4 bases from V and 6 bases from J, the junction contained 4 bases not matched to a gene. Germline CDR1 reads KGHSH; CDR2 reads LQKENI. The CDR3 sequence is 15 residues long. The entire variable domain, with the rest obtained from reference TRBV18 and TRBJ2-2, is as follows: NAGVMQNPRHLVRRRGQEARLRCSPMKGHSHVYWYRQLPEEGLKFMVYLQKENIIDESGMPKERFSAEFPKEGPSILRIQQVVRGDSAAYFCASSLLAGDSGELFFGEGSRLTVL.

J is TRBJ1-5 and V is TRBV28; D is unclear. The CDR3 sequence is 16 residues long. With 1 base removed from V and 1 base from J, the gap between germline ends came to 11 bases. The germline V gene encodes CDR1 MDHEN and CDR2 SYDVKM. The DNA of the CDR3 is TGTGCCAGCAGTTTATTCCAGGTGTCGAGCAATCAGCCCCAGCATTTT. This gives the protein CASSLFQVSSNQPQHF.

Here the CDR3 DNA reads TGTGCCAGCTCACCGCAGGGGGACACTGAAGCTTTCTTT. Protein product: CASSPQGDTEAFF. The chain is built from TRBV18 and TRBJ1-1; 7 bases fit TRBD1. Germline CDR1 and CDR2: KGHSH and LQKENI. The CDR3 has 13 amino acids. The J segment lost 3 bases and the V segment lost 3 bases, leaving 1 base of the junction unmatched. Drawing the rest from reference TRBV18 and TRBJ1-1, the complete variable domain is NAGVMQNPRHLVRRRGQEARLRCSPMKGHSHVYWYRQLPEEGLKFMVYLQKENIIDESGMPKERFSAEFPKEGPSILRIQQVVRGDSAAYFCASSPQGDTEAFFGQGTRLTVV.

In this sample, this clone turned up a few times. The chain is built from TRBV2 and TRBJ1-2; D gene uncertain. This CDR3 region has 14 residues. V was cut by 0 bases and J by 7 bases, with 12 bases left in between. Germline V lookup: CDR1 SNHLY, CDR2 FYNNEI. The CDR3 nucleotides are TGTGCCAGCAGTGAAGCCAAACCTTCGATTGGCTACACCTTC. Residues: CASSEAKPSIGYTF.

The CDR3 is CASSLRQGQQPQHF. The CDR3 nucleotides read TGTGCCAGTAGTTTAAGACAGGGTCAACAGCCCCAGCATTTT. The chain uses TRBV19 and TRBJ1-5; the match to TRBD1 covers 7 bases. Trimming at V came to 5 bases and at J to 7 bases, leaving 8 bases not matched to a gene. CDR3 length: 14 amino acids. Germline loops: CDR1 LNHDA, CDR2 SQIVND (reference sequence).

In its sample, this clone was seen a few times. V gene TRBV5-1 combines with J gene TRBJ2-7; D gene unclear. This CDR3 has 13 amino acids. Germline CDR1 SGHRS, CDR2 YFSETQ. The ends were cut back, 0 bases at V and 7 bases at J, with 11 bases in the middle. The CDR3 coding sequence is TGCGCCAGCAGCTTGGATAGATTGTGGGAGCAGTACTTC. This translates into CASSLDRLWEQYF.

The chain carries TRBV19 and TRBJ2-1, with TRBD2 matching over 8 bases. CDR1 is LNHDA and CDR2 is SQIVND in the germline V gene (reference sequence). This CDR3 has 15 residues. The junction had 9 bases not matched to a gene; V was cut back by 5 bases and J by 6 bases. The DNA for the CDR3 is TGTGCCAGTAGTTTCAGCGGGGGCGGACTCAATGAGCAGTTCTTC. It specifies CASSFSGGGLNEQFF.

This chain uses TRBV19 with TRBJ1-4; no clear D gene. V dropped 6 bases and J dropped 0 bases, with 17 bases sitting between them. Germline V lookup: CDR1 LNHDA, CDR2 SQIVND (reference sequence). The CDR3 is made up of 17 amino acids. CDR3 loop: CASRTTMGVSTNEKLFF. CDR3 bases: TGTGCCAGTAGGACGACCATGGGCGTCTCAACTAATGAAAAACTGTTTTTT.